Following are 31 T cell receptor beta chains from one sample sequenced in a study of cytomegalovirus exposure and HLA in healthy donors. PCR employed 60 Vbeta and 13 Jbeta primers. The table came from immunoSEQ multiplex PCR; TCRdb's copy has only in-frame clones and leaves some out. The sample yields more than 95,000 clones, 64% seen once. Sample: PBMCs. The source is a man aged 55-75 years in good health and CMV-seronegative.

The rearrangement joins TRBV30 to TRBJ1-2; D is ambiguous. Germline values: CDR1 GTSNPN, CDR2 SVGIG (reference sequence). The CDR3 consists of 12 residues. The V gene lost 2 bases and the J gene lost 4 bases, with 8 bases spanning the gap. CDR3 residues: CAWSLRGYGYTF. The CDR3 DNA reads as TGTGCCTGGAGTCTCCGCGGCTATGGCTACACCTTC. The full variable domain, completed using reference TRBV30 and TRBJ1-2, is SQTIHQWPATLVQPVGSPLSLECTVEGTSNPNLYWYRQAAGRGLQLLFYSVGIGQISSEVPQNLSASRPQDRQFILSSKKLLLSDSGFYLCAWSLRGYGYTFGSGTRLTVV.

The chain carries TRBV7-9 and TRBJ2-7; 7 bases match TRBD1. Germline CDR1 is SEHNR and CDR2 is FQNEAQ (reference sequence). The trim removed 5 bases at V and 2 bases at J, leaving 6 bases unmatched. The CDR3 totals 14 residues. The CDR3 region has the DNA TGTGCCAGCAGCCTCGGGACAGAGACCTACGAGCAGTACTTC. Translating gives CASSLGTETYEQYF.

This clone was picked up a small number of times. The chain joins TRBV11-3 to TRBJ2-1; D is perhaps TRBD2 (6 bases). In germline, CDR1 is SGHNT, CDR2 YENEEA. The CDR3 loop spans 16 amino acids. V shed 0 bases and J shed 5 bases, with 14 bases lying between them. The DNA for the CDR3 is TGTGCCAGCAGCTTAGATCTGAGCGGGCAACACAATGAGCAGTTCTTC. Translating gives CASSLDLSGQHNEQFF. The variable domain in full, completed from reference TRBV11-3 and TRBJ2-1, reads EAGVVQSPRYKIIEKKQPVAFWCNPISGHNTLYWYLQNLGQGPELLIRYENEEAVDDSQLPKDRFSAERLKGVDSTLKIQPAELGDSAVYLCASSLDLSGQHNEQFFGPGTRLTVL.

V is TRBV28 and J is TRBJ2-7, with D tentatively TRBD2 (6 bases). V was clipped by 1 base and J by 5 bases, with 6 bases between them. Germline CDR1 reads MDHEN; CDR2 reads SYDVKM. The CDR3 is 12 residues long. The CDR3, as DNA: TGTGCCAGCAGTTTATCGGGGGACGAGCAGTACTTC. Translation gives CASSLSGDEQYF. Together with reference TRBV28 and TRBJ2-7, the CDR3 gives the full variable domain: DVKVTQSSRYLVKRTGEKVFLECVQDMDHENMFWYRQDPGLGLRLIYFSYDVKMKEKGDIPEGYSVSREKKERFSLILESASTNQTSMYLCASSLSGDEQYFGPGTRLTVT.

This sequence joins TRBV15 and TRBJ2-5, with TRBD2 as a possible D gene (7 bases). Matching the DNA end better, TRBJ2-7 makes the J call doubtful. In germline, CDR1 is LNHNV, CDR2 YYDKDF (reference sequence). The CDR3 has 13 residues. The DNA for the CDR3 is TGTGCCACCAGCAGGGGGGGGCCCTACGAGCAGTACTTC. Translation gives CATSRGGPYEQYF.

The CDR3: CASRTKGGAFF. DNA for the CDR3: TGTGCCAGCAGGACAAAAGGTGGAGCTTTCTTT. The rearrangement joins TRBV28 to TRBJ1-1, with unresolved D. Trimming shortened V by 6 bases and J by 10 bases, and 12 bases separated the two germline ends. Germline CDR1 is MDHEN and CDR2 is SYDVKM. CDR3 length equals 11 residues.

The chain carries TRBV10-3 and TRBJ2-5; the D gene is possibly TRBD2 (5 bases). The CDR3 has 14 amino acids. Germline assignment: CDR1 ENHRY and CDR2 SYGVKD. V lost 0 bases, J lost 5 bases, and 10 bases lay in between. CDR3 bases: TGTGCCATCAGTGAGTCAGGAGGTAGGGAGACCCAGTACTTC. Translating gives CAISESGGRETQYF.

In its sample, this clone was seen a few times. The chain uses TRBV7-8 and TRBJ1-1; D not certain. V lost 1 base to trimming and J lost 4 bases, with 7 bases between them. Germline V CDR1 and CDR2: SGHVS, FQNEAQ. This CDR3 contains 13 residues. DNA for the CDR3: TGTGCCAGCAGCTTAGGGGGAGGCACTGAAGCTTTCTTT. Its translation: CASSLGGGTEAFF.

This sequence joins TRBV19 and TRBJ1-6; tentative D call: TRBD1 (6 bases). V lost 6 bases, J lost 10 bases, and 16 bases lay in between. The V gene's germline CDR1 is LNHDA and CDR2 SQIVND (reference sequence). CDR3 length: 14 amino acids. CDR3: CASSLGQSNSPLHF. CDR3 in DNA: TGTGCCAGTAGCCTCGGACAGAGTAACTCACCCCTCCACTTT.

The genes are TRBV9 and TRBJ2-1; D is unresolved. Deletions cut 4 bases from V and 12 bases from J, with 20 bases between. Germline V gene sequence: CDR1 SGDLS, CDR2 YYNGEE. CDR3 size: 14 residues. The CDR3 spells CASSFEMGPRPQFF. DNA for the CDR3: TGTGCCAGCAGCTTCGAAATGGGCCCCAGGCCGCAGTTCTTC.

This rearrangement joins TRBV7-3 to TRBJ2-3, with 9 bases that match TRBD2. Germline CDR1 and CDR2: SGHTA and FQGTGA. The CDR3 has 16 residues. V dropped 1 base and J dropped 3; count of bases not matched to a gene: 5. CDR3 sequence reads: CASSLMGLALTDTQYF. CDR3 nucleotide sequence: TGTGCCAGCAGCTTAATGGGACTAGCCCTTACAGATACGCAGTATTTT.

The chain links TRBV5-1 to TRBJ1-2, with 9 bases fitting TRBD1. The CDR3 runs 15 residues. Germline V gives CDR1 SGHRS, CDR2 YFSETQ. V shed 0 bases and J 4 bases; nucleotides not matched to a gene: 4. CDR3 nucleotides: TGCGCCAGCAGCTTGGGACAGGGGGTCCCCTATGGCTACACCTTC. Translation: CASSLGQGVPYGYTF.

V is TRBV7-6 and J is TRBJ1-6; perhaps TRBD1 as D (6 bases). Germline CDR1 is SGHVS and CDR2 is FNYEAQ. This CDR3 comprises 17 residues. The V end was cut by 1 base, the J end by 7 bases, with 17 bases between. This CDR3 is CASSLGGGAVRNSPLHF. The CDR3 region has the DNA TGTGCCAGCAGCTTAGGTGGGGGGGCGGTTCGCAATTCACCCCTCCACTTT.

J is TRBJ1-1 and V is TRBV5-6; 7 nucleotides align to TRBD1. Germline loops: CDR1 SGHDT, CDR2 YYEEEE. With V trimmed by 0 bases and J by 0 bases, 8 bases remained unmatched. This CDR3 comprises 17 residues. This CDR3 reads CASSLDLRTGMNTEAFF. The CDR3 DNA is TGTGCCAGCAGCTTGGACCTCCGGACAGGAATGAACACTGAAGCTTTCTTT.

This clone was seen more than once but under ten times. The chain employs TRBV27 and TRBJ2-3; 8 nucleotides align to TRBD2. The V gene end was trimmed by 4 bases and the J gene end by 7 bases; junction bases not matched to a gene: 7. Germline lookup yields CDR1 MNHEY and CDR2 SMNVEV (reference sequence). This CDR3 contains 14 residues. CDR3 nucleotides: TGTGCCAGCAGTTCCCCGGGCGGGAGGAATACGCAGTATTTT. Amino acids: CASSSPGGRNTQYF.

Many counts were recorded for this clone. V usage is TRBV30 and J usage is TRBJ1-1, with TRBD1 identical over 7 bases. The CDR3 is 15 amino acids. V gave up 1 base and J gave up 1 base; unmatched junction bases: 6. Per germline, CDR1 GTSNPN and CDR2 SVGIG (reference sequence). As DNA, the CDR3 is TGTGCCTGGAGTGCCAACAGGGGAGGGAACACTGAAGCTTTCTTT. Amino acid sequence: CAWSANRGGNTEAFF.

V and J are TRBV7-9 and TRBJ2-7, with a tentative D call TRBD1 (5 bases). CDR3 size: 13 residues. Trimming took 1 base from V and 6 from J, leaving 10 bases between them. CDR1 SEHNR and CDR2 FQNEAQ come from the germline V gene (reference sequence). DNA of the CDR3: TGTGCCAGCAGCTTAGGGACAAGTCGCGAGCAGTACTTC. Protein: CASSLGTSREQYF.

V is TRBV6-6 and J is TRBJ2-1; 8 nucleotides line up with TRBD1. Germline trimming cut 11 bases from V and 9 bases from J; bases unmatched to any gene: 15. CDR1 is MNHNY and CDR2 is SVGAGI in the germline V gene (reference sequence). The CDR3 consists of 14 residues. Here the CDR3 reads CAVVSDRVFSEQFF. The CDR3, as DNA: TGTGCCGTGGTCTCGGACAGGGTTTTCAGTGAGCAGTTCTTC.

This clone has more than one count but fewer than ten. The rearrangement uses TRBV10-3 and TRBJ2-1; D not certain. Germline values: CDR1 ENHRY, CDR2 SYGVKD. The CDR3 is 12 amino acids. The ends were cut back, 11 bases at V and 4 bases at J, with 12 bases in the middle. CDR3 coding DNA: TGTGCCTCCAGTCGTGATTACAATGAGCAGTTCTTC. Translation gives CASSRDYNEQFF.

This clone was detected only a few times. CDR3 amino acids: CARMTTGFTEAFF. CDR3 coding DNA: TGTGCCAGAATGACGACAGGGTTCACTGAAGCTTTCTTT. This chain uses TRBV27 with TRBJ1-1; 7 positions agree with TRBD1. V was clipped by 9 bases and J by 4 bases; unmatched bases: 8. The CDR3 extends over 13 amino acids. CDR1 and CDR2 from the germline V gene are MNHEY and SMNVEV (reference sequence).

This chain links TRBV5-1 with TRBJ1-1; D not certain. CDR1 is SGHRS, CDR2 YFSETQ, per germline. V was shortened by 4 bases and J by 1 base, with 11 bases between the two germline ends. The CDR3 runs 14 residues. The CDR3 protein is CASSGPNRNTEAFF. The DNA of the CDR3 is TGCGCCAGCAGCGGGCCCAACCGGAACACTGAAGCTTTCTTT.

The V call is TRBV4-1, the J call TRBJ1-2, with D unresolved. Trimming pared 1 base from V and 7 bases from J, leaving 13 bases between. The germline V gene encodes CDR1 MGHRA and CDR2 YSYEKL. The CDR3 contains 14 residues. The CDR3 sequence is CASSQVVDWPGYTF. CDR3 DNA sequence: TGCGCCAGCAGCCAAGTGGTCGATTGGCCTGGCTACACCTTC.

This chain joins TRBV18 and TRBJ1-4; TRBD1 might be the D (5 bases). Trimming removed 6 bases at V and 4 bases at J, with 9 bases between. Germline lookup yields CDR1 KGHSH and CDR2 LQKENI. This CDR3 contains 13 residues. CDR3 region: CASSRGNNEKLFF. The CDR3 coding sequence is TGTGCCAGCTCGCGGGGGAATAATGAAAAACTGTTTTTT.

This sequence joins TRBV19 and TRBJ2-2; D unresolved. CDR3 size: 13 residues. Trimming cost V 2 bases and J 5 bases, with 6 bases left between them. CDR1 is LNHDA and CDR2 is SQIVND in the germline V gene (reference sequence). This CDR3 reads CASSIRGTGELFF. The CDR3 DNA follows: TGTGCCAGTAGTATAAGAGGAACCGGGGAGCTGTTTTTT.

The chain employs TRBV27 and TRBJ2-2, with 7 bases matching TRBD1. Losses at the gene ends were 2 bases for V and 3 bases for J; bases not matched to a gene: 9. The CDR3 loop spans 17 amino acids. Germline V gene sequence: CDR1 MNHEY, CDR2 SMNVEV (reference sequence). Here the CDR3 reads CASSLPFGQVDTGELFF. In nucleotides, the CDR3 is TGTGCCAGCAGTTTACCGTTTGGACAGGTCGACACCGGGGAGCTGTTTTTT.

The chain combines TRBV7-9 with TRBJ2-1, with D perhaps TRBD2 (5 bases). V lost 1 base, J lost 6 bases, and 13 bases lay in between. The CDR3 is made up of 15 amino acids. Germline assignment: CDR1 SEHNR and CDR2 FQNEAQ (reference sequence). The CDR3: CASSLGVGISNEQFF. DNA for the CDR3: TGTGCCAGCAGCTTAGGTGTCGGGATCAGCAATGAGCAGTTCTTC.

This clone came up once. The rearrangement joins TRBV19 to TRBJ1-5, with a weak D call TRBD1 (5 bases). Trimming pared 3 bases from V and 6 bases from J, leaving 12 bases between. The CDR3 consists of 14 residues. Germline lookup yields CDR1 LNHDA and CDR2 SQIVND (reference sequence). The CDR3 DNA follows: TGTGCCAGTAGTATCGGACATACGGGTCAGCCCCAGCATTTT. Residues: CASSIGHTGQPQHF.

This clone was detected only once. The chain employs TRBV18 and TRBJ2-5, with D maybe TRBD2 (5 bases). Germline V gene lookup returns CDR1 KGHSH and CDR2 LQKENI. The length of the CDR3 is 13 residues. Trimming removed 6 bases from V and 4 bases from J, with 12 bases in between. This CDR3 reads CASSPARGETQYF. In DNA, the CDR3 is TGTGCCAGCTCCCCCGCTCGGGGAGAGACCCAGTACTTC.

Remarks on this clone: The germline gene is not matched at one end of the junction; a read error may be the cause. V gene TRBV27 combines with J gene TRBJ2-5; maybe TRBD1 (6 bases). Looked up from germline, CDR1 is MNHEY and CDR2 is SMNVEV (reference sequence). The CDR3 runs to 16 residues. The CDR3 bases are TGTGCCAGCACCCTTTCAGACGGACAGAGGCAAGGGACCCAGTACTTC. This sequence encodes CASTLSDGQRQGTQYF.

Notes on this clone: Sequence at one end of the junction differs from germline and may be a read error. The rearrangement links TRBV4-1 to TRBJ2-3; 15 bases match TRBD2. The germline gives CDR1 MGHRA, CDR2 YSYEKL. There are 13 residues in the CDR3. The CDR3 spells CASSPGTSGGPRF. The CDR3 DNA sequence: TGCGCCAGCAGCCCCGGGACTAGCGGGGGGCCCCGTTTT.

The rearrangement joins TRBV7-9 to TRBJ2-3, with D tentatively TRBD1 (6 bases). Germline CDR1 and CDR2: SEHNR and FQNEAQ (reference sequence). Trimming removed 5 bases at V and 0 bases at J, with 15 bases between. CDR3 length: 16 amino acids. CDR3 sequence (DNA): TGTGCCAGCAGCCCAGGACAGCGTACTAGCACAGATACGCAGTATTTT. Translating it yields CASSPGQRTSTDTQYF.